The T cell receptor (beta chain) described here comes from a study of cytomegalovirus exposure and HLA in healthy donors. The wider study: The use of the same platform for the approximately 130 validation repertoires and the 550 to 850 first-cohort repertoires was reported by a later analysis. Study conclusions and caveats: Researchers catalogued some 160 TCR beta chains as cytomegalovirus-associated. Reports indicated that the classifier achieved high specificity and sensitivity in diagnosing cytomegalovirus status.

The CDR3 is 16 amino acids. The germline V gene encodes CDR1 SGHNT and CDR2 YYREEE (reference sequence). Trimming removed 4 bases at V and 6 bases at J, with 23 bases between. Assay: immunoSEQ multiplex PCR; the TCRdb copy retains only in-frame clones and omits some. This sample has 110,000 or so clones, with about 85% found just once. Concerning this clone: Its antigen remains unknown.

This receptor was taken from a man younger than 35 in good health and CMV-seropositive. The sequencing input was PBMCs. The V and J genes are TRBV5-4 and TRBJ2-7; D is uncertain. CDR3 bases: TGTGCCAGCAGCCCGGCGGTAGGCCGAGACTCCCCCGAGCAGTACTTC. Protein product: CASSPAVGRDSPEQYF. Combining the CDR3 with reference TRBV5-4 and TRBJ2-7 gives the whole variable domain ETGVTQSPTHLIKTRGQQVTLRCSSQSGHNTVSWYQQALGQGPQFIFQYYREEENGRGNFPPRFSGLQFPNYSSELNVNALELDDSALYLCASSPAVGRDSPEQYFGPGTRLTVT.